This TCR beta chain was sequenced for a study of CD8 T cells in ankylosing spondylitis (dated by TCRdb to about 2017). Some background on the complete study: T cell receptor beta repertoires were profiled in healthy donors and ankylosing spondylitis patients so that disease-linked TCR variants could be found. In total, the full study cohort was made up of roughly 110 healthy donors and approximately 27 ankylosing spondylitis patients. Peripheral blood samples were taken, and synovial fluid was additionally collected from ankylosing spondylitis patients. Broad study findings and their caveats: Blood from ankylosing spondylitis patients appeared to be characterized by a TCR beta motif composed of 7 to 9 highly homologous amino acid variants. The disease-linked clones had a CD8+ phenotype and were found at relatively low frequencies in peripheral blood. Some motif variants were previously reported in synovial fluid and blood of reactive arthritis patients, suggesting common disease-initiation mechanisms. According to the report, matched synovial fluid samples from ankylosing spondylitis patients were significantly enriched for the disease-linked clones.

Details on this clonotype: Its antigen has not been determined. No much larger clone exists at a distance of one base, and base qualities are not known.

The instrument was an Illumina HiSeq 2500. Quantitative 5'-RACE with molecular barcodes was used to prepare TCR beta libraries. In the source study's methods: To identify disease-linked TCR variants, a new computational method was used, one built on a probabilistic model of VDJ rearrangement. TCRdb ran its own pipeline on the public reads, namely fastp trimming at Q25 and MiXCR clone calling, and kept in-frame beta chains. Every CDR3 protein is listed once, alongside the most common genes and DNA of its rows. These V and J calls derive from TCRdb rather than the authors' analysis. Within this sample are 670,000 or so distinct CDR3 sequences, with under 20% of them counted one time only. Over 15% of the sample lies in the top ten. The CDR3 covers 12 residues, taking in both the cysteine and the phenylalanine. Kept here is only the CDR3 DNA, which spans 36 bases and is read in frame from base 1. V loses 7 bases of germline sequence and J loses 3 bases, and the interval between the two ends is 9 bases.

The TCR was taken from a male donor with ankylosing spondylitis. The rearrangement combines TRBV12-3 or TRBV12-4 with TRBJ1-2; the D region possibly corresponds to TRBD1 (6 bases align). The sample comprised blood, either unsorted or a sorted T cell fraction (not recorded which). The nucleotide sequence reads as follows: TGTGCCAGCAACAAGGGGGACTATGGCTACACCTTC. This yields the protein CASNKGDYGYTF.